Following are 22 T cell receptor beta chains from one sample sequenced in a study of blood T cell repertoires in COVID-19. The assay was immunoSEQ multiplex PCR, and TCRdb's table has in-frame clones only and misses some. The table records around 270,000 clones, over 75% of them present only once. Sequencing was performed on peripheral blood. The receptor set was obtained from a human donor with COVID-19, enrolled during active disease. The donor label of this sample is uncertain.

The chain links TRBV30 to TRBJ2-2; TRBD2 matches at 11 bases. V lost 2 bases, J lost 4 bases, and 12 bases stayed unmatched. Germline-derived CDR1 and CDR2 are GTSNPN and SVGIG (reference sequence). The CDR3 has 18 residues. The CDR3 coding sequence is TGTGCCTGGAGTCAAGGGTCCGGGACTAGCGGCGGCACCGGGGAGCTGTTTTTT. It specifies CAWSQGSGTSGGTGELFF.

This clone was picked up a small number of times. This chain joins TRBV2 and TRBJ2-3, with 11 bases fitting TRBD2. V trimming: 4 bases; J trimming: 4 bases; junction bases outside the gene matches: 7. CDR1 is SNHLY and CDR2 is FYNNEI in the germline V gene. This CDR3 spans 16 amino acids. The CDR3 loop reads CASSVRLAGGPDTQYF. The CDR3 DNA reads as TGTGCCAGCAGTGTCCGGCTAGCGGGAGGACCAGATACGCAGTATTTT.

The rearrangement joins TRBV11-2 to TRBJ2-7, with 9 nucleotides matching TRBD1. The CDR3 sequence is 14 residues long. Germline assignment: CDR1 SGHAT and CDR2 FQNNGV. V dropped 4 bases and J dropped 7; count of bases not matched to a gene: 8. The CDR3 sequence: CASSSTGGWGEQYF. The CDR3 DNA reads as TGTGCCAGCAGCTCCACAGGGGGCTGGGGTGAGCAGTACTTC.

The chain uses TRBV5-6 and TRBJ2-7; 7 bases are a match to TRBD1. The V and J ends lost 3 bases and 3 bases, in that order; junction bases with no gene match: 0. CDR3 size: 12 residues. Looked up from germline, CDR1 is SGHDT and CDR2 is YYEEEE. The CDR3 loop is CASSWDSYEQYF. The CDR3 DNA reads TGTGCCAGCAGCTGGGACAGCTACGAGCAGTACTTC. Together with reference TRBV5-6 and TRBJ2-7, the CDR3 gives the full variable domain: DAGVTQSPTHLIKTRGQQVTLRCSPKSGHDTVSWYQQALGQGPQFIFQYYEEEERQRGNFPDRFSGHQFPNYSSELNVNALLLGDSALYLCASSWDSYEQYFGPGTRLTVT.

The chain links TRBV27 to TRBJ2-3; D may be TRBD2 (6 bases). The length of the CDR3 is 18 residues. CDR1 is MNHEY, CDR2 SMNVEV, per germline (reference sequence). The germline V and J ends were trimmed by 4 bases and 0 bases, with 20 bases remaining between them. In DNA, the CDR3 is TGTGCCAGCAGTTCCTTCCCCATCACTAGCCTAAGCACAGATACGCAGTATTTT. Its translation: CASSSFPITSLSTDTQYF.

The chain couples TRBV10-3 to TRBJ2-3; D is perhaps TRBD2 (5 bases). The CDR3 is 14 residues long. The V gene's germline CDR1 is ENHRY and CDR2 SYGVKD. Trimming took 9 bases from V and 5 from J, leaving 18 bases between them. CDR3 loop: CAISLGAEGDTQYF. The CDR3 coding sequence is TGTGCCATTTCCTTAGGAGCCGAGGGAGATACGCAGTATTTT.

This clone occurred a few times. The rearrangement uses TRBV28 and TRBJ2-1; 8 bases fit TRBD2. CDR3 length: 14 residues. CDR1 is MDHEN, CDR2 SYDVKM, per germline. V gave up 3 bases and J gave up 4 bases; unmatched junction bases: 2. The CDR3 DNA sequence: TGTGCCAGCAGTTTTACGGGAGGGTACAATGAGCAGTTCTTC. It encodes CASSFTGGYNEQFF. Together with reference TRBV28 and TRBJ2-1, the CDR3 gives the full variable domain: DVKVTQSSRYLVKRTGEKVFLECVQDMDHENMFWYRQDPGLGLRLIYFSYDVKMKEKGDIPEGYSVSREKKERFSLILESASTNQTSMYLCASSFTGGYNEQFFGPGTRLTVL.

The rearrangement uses TRBV27 and TRBJ1-1; 9 bases match TRBD1. The germline CDR1 and CDR2 sequences are MNHEY and SMNVEV (reference sequence). The V segment lost 6 bases and the J segment 5 bases; nucleotides outside the gene matches: 1. The CDR3 runs to 12 residues. In DNA, the CDR3 is TGTGCCAGCAGGACAGGGGGGACTGAAGCTTTCTTT. It yields the protein CASRTGGTEAFF.

The chain links TRBV19 to TRBJ1-4; D uncertain. Germline loops: CDR1 LNHDA, CDR2 SQIVND (reference sequence). Trimming cost V 0 bases and J 3 bases, with 8 bases left between them. The CDR3 is 15 residues long. This CDR3 reads CASSIDRGANEKLFF. CDR3 sequence (DNA): TGTGCCAGTAGTATAGATCGGGGAGCTAATGAAAAACTGTTTTTT. Based on the CDR3 plus reference TRBV19 and TRBJ1-4, the full variable domain is DGGITQSPKYLFRKEGQNVTLSCEQNLNHDAMYWYRQDPGQGLRLIYYSQIVNDFQKGDIAEGYSVSREKKESFPLTVTSAQKNPTAFYLCASSIDRGANEKLFFGSGTQLSVL.

The chain employs TRBV29-1 and TRBJ2-5, with TRBD1 matching 10 bases. J lost 1 base, V lost 6 bases, and 5 bases had no gene match. Germline values: CDR1 SQVTM, CDR2 ANQGSEA. The CDR3 covers 14 residues. Here the CDR3 reads CSVRDRGTQETQYF. CDR3 DNA sequence: TGCAGCGTAAGGGACAGGGGAACCCAAGAGACCCAGTACTTC.

This clone was recorded only once. V gene TRBV10-1 combines with J gene TRBJ2-3, with a tentative D call TRBD1 (5 bases). Germline-derived CDR1 and CDR2 are WNHNN and SYGVQD (reference sequence). This CDR3 comprises 14 residues. With 2 bases removed from V and 0 bases from J, the gap between germline ends came to 6 bases. CDR3 DNA sequence: TGCGCCAGCAGTGAGGGGGCAAGCACAGATACGCAGTATTTT. Protein product: CASSEGASTDTQYF.

The V call is TRBV19, the J call TRBJ1-2, with D maybe TRBD1 (5 bases). The length of the CDR3 is 15 residues. With 5 bases removed from V and 2 bases from J, the gap between germline ends came to 15 bases. The germline V gene encodes CDR1 LNHDA and CDR2 SQIVND (reference sequence). DNA for the CDR3: TGTGCCAGTAGTGCAAAGGGCAGGGCGAACTATGGCTACACCTTC. It encodes CASSAKGRANYGYTF.

The J gene is TRBJ2-4, the V gene TRBV29-1; 10 positions agree with TRBD2. Germline V gene lookup returns CDR1 SQVTM and CDR2 ANQGSEA. This CDR3 has 14 residues. The J segment lost 7 bases and the V segment lost 4 bases, leaving 7 bases of the junction unmatched. Here the CDR3 DNA reads TGCAGCGTTGCGACTAGCGGGCTTGGGAACATTCAGTACTTC. This gives the protein CSVATSGLGNIQYF.

V and J are TRBV11-2 and TRBJ1-3, with 7 bases identical to TRBD1. The V segment lost 2 bases and the J segment 3 bases; nucleotides outside the gene matches: 13. The CDR3 loop spans 18 amino acids. Germline values: CDR1 SGHAT, CDR2 FQNNGV. Here the CDR3 DNA reads TGTGCCAGCAGCTTAACGGCGGACAGGACCCCCGTTGGAAACACCATATATTTT. It translates to CASSLTADRTPVGNTIYF.

The V gene is TRBV3-1 (or the pseudogene TRBV3-2), the J gene TRBJ1-1, with 9 bases matching TRBD1. Trimming took 5 bases from V and 5 from J; bases not matched to a gene: 12. This CDR3 region has 16 residues. Germline values: CDR1 LGHDT, CDR2 YNNKEL (reference sequence). The DNA of the CDR3 is TGTGCCAGCAGCGGCCCCGGGACAGGGATTTGGACTGAAGCTTTCTTT. It specifies CASSGPGTGIWTEAFF.

V gene TRBV6-5 combines with J gene TRBJ1-1, with 8 bases lining up with TRBD1. The V and J ends lost 2 bases and 1 base, in that order; junction bases with no gene match: 0. The CDR3 is made up of 14 amino acids. Germline V gene data show CDR1 as MNHEY and CDR2 as SVGAGI. The CDR3 spells CASSYGTGNTEAFF. The CDR3 DNA follows: TGTGCCAGCAGTTACGGGACAGGGAACACTGAAGCTTTCTTT.

This sequence joins TRBV11-2 and TRBJ1-2; D is uncertain. Germline-derived CDR1 and CDR2 are SGHAT and FQNNGV. The CDR3 is made up of 15 amino acids. Trimming shortened V by 6 bases and J by 0 bases, and 14 bases separated the two germline ends. The CDR3 bases are TGTGCCAGCAGTCCTCACAGCTTCTCTAACTATGGCTACACCTTC. It specifies CASSPHSFSNYGYTF.

The rearrangement uses TRBV6-5 and TRBJ2-5, with D uncertain. V lost 6 bases, J lost 0 bases, and 11 bases lay in between. The CDR3 extends over 14 amino acids. Germline CDR1 and CDR2: MNHEY and SVGAGI. The DNA for the CDR3 is TGTGCCAGCAGCGGTGACACGTACCAAGAGACCCAGTACTTC. Encoded protein: CASSGDTYQETQYF.

The rearrangement joins TRBV4-3 to TRBJ2-7, with TRBD2 as a possible D gene (5 bases). The V end was cut by 3 bases, the J end by 1 base, with 25 bases between. Germline V gene data show CDR1 as LGHNA and CDR2 as YSLEER. This CDR3 comprises 19 residues. The CDR3, as DNA: TGCGCCAGCAGCCAGGCTGTGGGCCTGAGCGGCGTAATTTCCTACGAGCAGTACTTC. Translation: CASSQAVGLSGVISYEQYF.

The V gene is TRBV7-3, the J gene TRBJ2-7; 7 nucleotides align to TRBD2. This CDR3 region has 15 residues. V lost 1 base to trimming and J lost 3 bases; unmatched junction nucleotides: 6. Germline-derived CDR1 and CDR2 are SGHTA and FQGTGA. The CDR3, as DNA: TGTGCCAGCAGCTTAAAATTTGGGGGGGTCTACGAGCAGTACTTC. Translating gives CASSLKFGGVYEQYF.

V is TRBV3-1 (or the pseudogene TRBV3-2) and J is TRBJ2-2, with TRBD1 matching over 8 bases. Losses at the gene ends were 3 bases for V and 7 bases for J; bases not matched to a gene: 7. Germline V gives CDR1 LGHDT, CDR2 YNNKEL (reference sequence). The CDR3 spans 15 residues. The CDR3 DNA follows: TGTGCCAGCAGCCACCAGGGGGCGCGGTTCGGGGAGCTGTTTTTT. Translated: CASSHQGARFGELFF.

The rearrangement links TRBV9 to TRBJ1-5; no reliable D call. Trimming shortened V by 0 bases and J by 6 bases, and 13 bases separated the two germline ends. The germline V gene encodes CDR1 SGDLS and CDR2 YYNGEE. The CDR3 is 15 amino acids. This CDR3 reads CASSVDWGGRQPQHF. The CDR3 coding sequence is TGTGCCAGCAGCGTAGACTGGGGAGGACGTCAGCCCCAGCATTTT.